Presented here are 2 T cell receptor beta chains from one specimen sequenced in a study of blood T cells in healthy people across ages. Next came a second PCR, run for about 7 to 12 cycles, which used a sample-barcoded 5' primer along with a J-beta primer mix. Each CDR3 protein gets one entry after TCRdb re-called the 5' RACE reads with MiXCR. The sample shows hundreds of thousands of distinct CDR3 sequences, 52% of them seen only once. Sequencing was performed on blood. Every receptor here comes from a woman older than 75 in good health.

A word on this clonotype: A much larger clone lies a single base off, so this may be a read error. This sequence joins TRBV10-3 and TRBJ2-7; D gene unclear. Deletions cut 8 bases from V and 7 bases from J, with 9 bases between. Per the germline V gene, CDR1 is ENHRY and CDR2 is SYGVKD. The CDR3 runs 10 residues. CDR3 in DNA: TGTGCCATCGGGGTGAATGAGCAGTACTTC. This codes for CAIGVNEQYF.

Notes on this clonotype: Compared with germline, one end of the junction differs, possibly owing to a read error. This sequence joins TRBV3-1 and TRBJ1-1, with unresolved D. CDR1 LGHDT and CDR2 YNNKEL come from the germline V gene (reference sequence). This CDR3 is built from 12 residues. CDR3 sequence (DNA): TGTGCCAGCAGCCTGAAAGGGTGTGAAACTTTCTTT. Amino acids: CASSLKGCETFF.